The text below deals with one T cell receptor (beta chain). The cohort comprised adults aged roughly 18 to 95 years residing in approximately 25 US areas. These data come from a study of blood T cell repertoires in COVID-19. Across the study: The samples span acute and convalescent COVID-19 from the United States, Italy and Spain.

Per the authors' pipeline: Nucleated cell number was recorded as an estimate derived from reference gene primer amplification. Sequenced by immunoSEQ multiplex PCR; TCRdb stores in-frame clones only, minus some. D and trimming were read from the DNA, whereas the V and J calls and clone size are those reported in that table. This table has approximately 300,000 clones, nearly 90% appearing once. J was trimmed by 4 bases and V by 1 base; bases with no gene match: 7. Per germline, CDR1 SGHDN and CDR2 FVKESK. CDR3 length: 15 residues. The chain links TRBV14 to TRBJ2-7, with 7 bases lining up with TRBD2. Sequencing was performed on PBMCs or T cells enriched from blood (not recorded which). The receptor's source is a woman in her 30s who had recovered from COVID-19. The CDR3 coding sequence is TGTGCCAGCAGCCAAGGTTCGGGACTATATTACGAGCAGTACTTC. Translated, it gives CASSQGSGLYYEQYF. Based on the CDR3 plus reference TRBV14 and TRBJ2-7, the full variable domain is EAGVTQFPSHSVIEKGQTVTLRCDPISGHDNLYWYRRVMGKEIKFLLHFVKESKQDESGMPNNRFLAERTGGTYSTLKVQPAELEDSGVYFCASSQGSGLYYEQYFGPGTRLTVT.